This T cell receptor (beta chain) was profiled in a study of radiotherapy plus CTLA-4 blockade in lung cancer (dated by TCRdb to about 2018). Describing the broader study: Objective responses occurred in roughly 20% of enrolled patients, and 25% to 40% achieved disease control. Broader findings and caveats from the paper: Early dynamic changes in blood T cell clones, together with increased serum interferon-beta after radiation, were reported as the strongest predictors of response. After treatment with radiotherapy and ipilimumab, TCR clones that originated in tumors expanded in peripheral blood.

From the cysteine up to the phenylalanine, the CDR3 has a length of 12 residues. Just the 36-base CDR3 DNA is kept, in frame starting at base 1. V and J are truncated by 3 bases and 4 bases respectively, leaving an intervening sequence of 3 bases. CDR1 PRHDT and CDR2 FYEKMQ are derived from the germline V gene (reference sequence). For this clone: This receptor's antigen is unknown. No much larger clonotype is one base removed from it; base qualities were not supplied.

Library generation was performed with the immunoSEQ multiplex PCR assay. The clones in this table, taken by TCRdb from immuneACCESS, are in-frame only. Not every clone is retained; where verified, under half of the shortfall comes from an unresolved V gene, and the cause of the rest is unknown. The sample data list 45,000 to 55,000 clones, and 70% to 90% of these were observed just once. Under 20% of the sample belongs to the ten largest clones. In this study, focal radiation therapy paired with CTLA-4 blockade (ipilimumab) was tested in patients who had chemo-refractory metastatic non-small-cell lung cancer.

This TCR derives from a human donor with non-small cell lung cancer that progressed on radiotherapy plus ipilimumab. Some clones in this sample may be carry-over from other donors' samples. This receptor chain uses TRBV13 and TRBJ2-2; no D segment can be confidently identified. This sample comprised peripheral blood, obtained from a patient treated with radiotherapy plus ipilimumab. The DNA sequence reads TGTGCCAGCAGCTTCGGCACCGGGGAGCTGTTTTTT. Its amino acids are CASSFGTGELFF.